A single TCR beta chain is shown here with its context. Its target antigen remains unknown. Relative to the germline gene, one junction end is altered; a read error may explain this. The time point label here, explained by the study, means: cycle 1 day 1 (C1D1), immediately before nivolumab initiation. Every trial patient had relapsed after autologous stem cell transplantation, and cohorts A, B and C differed in prior brentuximab vedotin exposure. The trial cohort was composed of approximately 56 patients with relapsed/refractory classical Hodgkin lymphoma, for whom complete response, partial response or progressive disease was recorded as best overall response. Trial patients were treated with single-agent nivolumab in the multi-cohort phase II CheckMate 205 trial. An independent review committee assessed best overall response by applying the 2007 International Working Group response criteria. Trial PBMCs were collected immediately before nivolumab initiation (C1D1) and during therapy at cycle 2 day 1 and cycle 4 day 1. Peripheral blood was collected in 8 mL Vacutainer Cell Preparation Tubes, from which PBMCs were isolated by centrifugation and then cryopreserved.

CDR1 SGHRS and CDR2 YFSETQ are derived from the germline V gene. Including cysteine and phenylalanine, the CDR3 has 13 amino acids. Left in the record is the CDR3 DNA by itself, 39 bases read in frame from the first base. The Qiagen DNeasy kit was used to extract genomic DNA from unsorted PBMCs and from the negatively selected CD4+ and CD8+ fractions. Amplification of TCR beta CDR3 regions was done by immunoSEQ multiplex PCR with primers that anneal to V and J segments. A synthetic immune receptor repertoire was used to minimize amplification bias, and any residual bias was removed computationally once sequencing was done. On the authors' methods: Repertoire diversity was quantified as the Shannon entropy index using custom Python scripts. The unsorted, CD4+ and CD8+ repertoires were each analyzed separately, with the exception of combined analyses, where CD4+ and CD8+ sequences were merged in silico. A clone counted as expanded when the clone's frequency after treatment rose at least 2-fold relative to C1D1, and clones undetected at baseline were given a pseudocount of 0.5. Singleton clones were defined as clones with 0 or 1 copy at C1D1, and non-singleton clones were defined as clones with 2 or more copies. Clones expanded in unsorted samples were annotated as CD4+, CD8+ or unknown by matching protein sequences in sorted samples from the same patient. Wilcoxon tests were applied to paired samples to test diversity changes from C1D1 to C4D1. TCRdb carries this immuneACCESS record with in-frame sequences only. Its versions omit some clonotypes, under half of them owing to an unresolved V gene in the studies checked, with the rest unexplained. The V and J calls and the clone size are those of that table, but D and trimming were determined from the DNA. Across this sample there are 15,000 or so clones, with 70% to 80% seen only once. The ten top clones hold around 4.6% of the sample.

This record belongs to a study of PD-1 blockade in classical Hodgkin lymphoma (dated by TCRdb to about 2020). Looking at the study overall: Nivolumab dosing was 3 mg/kg intravenously every 2 weeks, continuing until either disease progression or unacceptable toxicity. The study used CyTOF and TCR beta sequencing to define a peripheral blood immune signature of response to PD-1 blockade in classical Hodgkin lymphoma. Study-wide findings and limitations: Lower diversity was observed in patients in whom nivolumab was started less than 1 year after ASCT, and these patients were excluded from later analyses so that confounding by immune reconstitution would be avoided. Newly diagnosed patients were reported to have lower baseline TCR diversity than healthy donors, and relapsed/refractory patients were reported to have lower baseline TCR diversity still. The study was restricted to a single clinical trial cohort, and the causes of repertoire differences, possibly disease activity or prior therapy, were left undefined. Trial patients achieving complete response had baseline diversity similar to newly diagnosed patients, whereas partial responders and progressors had significantly lower diversity. A significant rise by C4D1 was seen in CD4+ but not CD8+ TCR diversity (p=0.0027 vs p=0.16), with the rise being most apparent in complete responders (p=0.02).

The V and J genes are TRBV5-1 and TRBJ1-2; no D gene is confidently identified. This sample comprised peripheral blood mononuclear cells (PBMCs), obtained at baseline. This clonotype originated in a human donor with classical Hodgkin lymphoma. This receptor carries the CDR3 CASSLSVNYGYTF. The DNA sequence follows: TGTGCCAGCAGCTTATCAGTTAACTATGGCTACACCTTC.